The 3 T cell receptor beta chains in this list originate from one sample, sequenced in a study of vaccination and CD4 T cells after COVID-19. Cultured CD4+ T cells had their DNA profiled by the Oncomine TCR Beta short-read assay. TCRdb reanalysed the PCR reads using MiXCR and keeps one entry per CDR3 protein. In the table there are over 20,000 distinct CDR3 sequences, 38% of which are singletons. Treatment in this sample: approximately 9-day PBMC culture with coronavirus spike peptide pools or control peptides (ViraFEST assay). These receptors have no identified antigens. Material: CD4+ T cells from blood, cultured in vitro, obtained before SARS-CoV-2 vaccination. These receptor sequences come from a human donor who received a COVID-19 vaccine.

The rearrangement joins TRBV7-9 to TRBJ2-1; the match to TRBD2 covers 7 bases. This CDR3 comprises 16 residues. V shed 3 bases, J shed 8 bases, and the junction held 13 bases outside the gene matches. CDR1 and CDR2 from the germline V gene are SEHNR and FQNEAQ (reference sequence). The CDR3 bases are TGTGCCAGCAGCTTCAGGTCCAAGGGACTACGCGATGAGCAGTTCTTC. Protein: CASSFRSKGLRDEQFF.

CDR3 amino acids: CASSLVTGGTEAFF. The CDR3 bases are TGTGCCAGCAGCTTAGTGACAGGGGGAACTGAAGCTTTCTTT. The chain couples TRBV11-3 to TRBJ1-1; 9 bases agree with TRBD1. Looked up from germline, CDR1 is SGHNT and CDR2 is YENEEA. V gave up 1 base and J gave up 5 bases; unmatched junction bases: 2. CDR3 length equals 14 residues.

This chain joins TRBV10-3 and TRBJ1-2; D is unresolved. The length of the CDR3 is 14 residues. CDR1 is ENHRY, CDR2 SYGVKD, per germline. Trimming removed 0 bases from V and 0 bases from J, with 5 bases in between. The CDR3 region is CAISESLTNYGYTF. The CDR3 DNA is TGTGCCATCAGTGAGTCGTTAACTAACTATGGCTACACCTTC.